A single sample is the source of the 3 T cell receptor beta chains below, sequenced in a study of cytomegalovirus exposure and HLA in healthy donors. PCR used 60 Vbeta primers and 13 Jbeta primers. Sequencing was performed with immunoSEQ multiplex PCR; in TCRdb, only in-frame clones are kept and a portion is missing. The repertoire consists of 95,000 to 100,000 clones, with under 80% occurring once and the leading ten covering 2% to 2.5%. Sequences were obtained from PBMCs. The source is a man between 35 and 55 years old in good health and CMV-seronegative.

This clone was counted a few times. This rearrangement joins TRBV9 to TRBJ2-2; D is perhaps TRBD1 (6 bases). The V and J ends lost 0 bases and 6 bases respectively, with 12 bases between them. The CDR3 has 15 residues. Looked up from germline, CDR1 is SGDLS and CDR2 is YYNGEE. Here the CDR3 reads CASSVVWDTAGELFF. The CDR3 bases are TGTGCCAGCAGCGTAGTCTGGGACACCGCCGGGGAGCTGTTTTTT.

The gene calls are TRBV5-6 and TRBJ2-5; D possibly corresponds to TRBD2 (6 bases). With the DNA end fitting TRBJ2-7 better, the J assignment may be wrong. The CDR3 is 15 residues long. CDR1 is SGHDT and CDR2 is YYEEEE in the germline V gene. DNA of the CDR3: TGTGCCAGCAGCTCGCGACTAGAGGCTATCGACGAGCAGTACTTC. Residues: CASSSRLEAIDEQYF.

This clone was counted once. V gene TRBV4-3 combines with J gene TRBJ2-5; TRBD1 matches at 7 bases. Germline V gene lookup returns CDR1 LGHNA and CDR2 YSLEER. The V gene end was trimmed by 4 bases and the J gene end by 7 bases; junction bases not matched to a gene: 6. The CDR3 totals 13 residues. The CDR3 spells CASSRSQGTTQYF. CDR3 in DNA: TGCGCCAGCAGCCGATCACAGGGGACGACCCAGTACTTC.